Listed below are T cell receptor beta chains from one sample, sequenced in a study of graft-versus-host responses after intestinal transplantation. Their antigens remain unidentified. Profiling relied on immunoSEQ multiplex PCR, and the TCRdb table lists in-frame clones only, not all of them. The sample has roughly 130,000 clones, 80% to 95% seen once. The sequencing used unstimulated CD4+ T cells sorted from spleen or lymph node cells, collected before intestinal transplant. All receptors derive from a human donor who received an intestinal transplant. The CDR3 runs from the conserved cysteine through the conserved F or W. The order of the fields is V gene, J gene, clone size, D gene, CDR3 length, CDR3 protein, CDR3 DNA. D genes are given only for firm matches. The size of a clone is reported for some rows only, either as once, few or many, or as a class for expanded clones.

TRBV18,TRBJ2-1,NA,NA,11,CASSPTDEQFF,TGTGCCAGCTCACCCACGGATGAGCAGTTCTTC
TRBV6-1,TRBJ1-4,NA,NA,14,CASSVTGTNEKLFF,TGTGCCAGCAGTGTGACCGGGACTAATGAAAAACTGTTTTTT
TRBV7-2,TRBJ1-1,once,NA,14,CASSLGQMNTEAFF,TGTGCCAGCAGCTTGGGACAAATGAACACTGAAGCTTTCTTT
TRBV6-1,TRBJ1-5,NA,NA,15,CASSWTGAQNQPQHF,TGTGCCAGCAGTTGGACGGGGGCCCAAAATCAGCCCCAGCATTTT
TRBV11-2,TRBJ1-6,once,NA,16,CASSPVEGVGNSPLHF,TGTGCCAGCAGCCCCGTTGAGGGGGTTGGTAATTCACCCCTCCACTTT
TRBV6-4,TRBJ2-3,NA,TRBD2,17,CASSDSASGRDTDTQYF,TGTGCCAGCAGTGACTCGGCTAGCGGAAGGGACACAGATACGCAGTATTTT
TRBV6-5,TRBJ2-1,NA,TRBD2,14,CASLAGGPHNEQFF,TGTGCCAGCCTAGCGGGAGGGCCTCATAATGAGCAGTTCTTC
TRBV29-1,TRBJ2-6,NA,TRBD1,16,CSVGGRGSSGANVLTF,TGCAGCGTTGGGGGCAGGGGGAGCTCTGGGGCCAACGTCCTGACTTTC
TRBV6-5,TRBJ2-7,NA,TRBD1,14,CASSYFRGRNEQYF,TGTGCCAGCAGTTACTTCAGGGGGCGGAACGAGCAGTACTTC
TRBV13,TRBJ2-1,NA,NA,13,CASSQNKYNEQFF,TGTGCCAGCAGCCAGAACAAATACAATGAGCAGTTCTTC
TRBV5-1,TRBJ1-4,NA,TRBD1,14,CASSKGQGNEKLFF,TGCGCCAGCAGCAAAGGACAGGGGAATGAAAAACTGTTTTTT
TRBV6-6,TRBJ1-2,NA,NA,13,CASTPGPNYGYTF,TGTGCCAGCACCCCGGGACCGAACTATGGCTACACCTTC
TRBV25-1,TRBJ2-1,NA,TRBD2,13,CASSEGGRERGFF,TGTGCCAGCAGTGAGGGAGGGCGGGAGAGGGGGTTCTTC
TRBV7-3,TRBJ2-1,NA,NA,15,CASNLPRERRNEQFF,TGTGCCAGCAACTTACCCCGGGAGCGCAGGAATGAGCAGTTCTTC
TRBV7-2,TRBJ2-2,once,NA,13,CASSLMRTGELFF,TGTGCCAGCAGCTTAATGAGGACCGGGGAGCTGTTTTTT
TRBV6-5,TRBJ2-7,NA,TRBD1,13,CATRIQGRHEQYF,TGTGCCACCAGGATACAGGGGAGACACGAGCAGTACTTC
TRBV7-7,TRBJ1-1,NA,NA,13,CASSLVANTEAFF,TGTGCTAGCAGCTTAGTAGCGAACACTGAAGCTTTCTTT
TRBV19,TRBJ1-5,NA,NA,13,CASSTGANQPQHF,TGTGCCAGTAGTACAGGGGCCAATCAGCCCCAGCATTTT
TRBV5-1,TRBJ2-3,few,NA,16,CASRNRDGPSTDTQYF,TGCGCCAGCAGAAATCGGGACGGCCCTAGCACAGATACGCAGTATTTT
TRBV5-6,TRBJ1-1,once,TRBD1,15,CASRFRTGVYTEAFF,TGTGCCAGCAGGTTTCGGACAGGAGTATACACTGAAGCTTTCTTT
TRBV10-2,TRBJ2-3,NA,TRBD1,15,CASGDRGVITDTQYF,TGCGCCAGCGGGGACAGGGGCGTGATAACAGATACGCAGTATTTT
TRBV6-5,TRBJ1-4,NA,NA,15,CASSLRPATNEKLFF,TGTGCCAGCAGTCTCAGACCTGCAACTAATGAAAAACTGTTTTTT
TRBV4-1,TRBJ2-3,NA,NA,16,CASSQVGTAHTDTQYF,TGCGCCAGCAGCCAAGTAGGGACCGCACACACAGATACGCAGTATTTT
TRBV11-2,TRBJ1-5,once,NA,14,CASSFGERDQPQHF,TGTGCCAGCAGCTTCGGGGAGAGGGATCAGCCCCAGCATTTT
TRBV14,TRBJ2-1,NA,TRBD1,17,CASSQVGGQGGYNEQFF,TGTGCCAGCAGCCAAGTCGGAGGACAGGGGGGCTACAATGAGCAGTTCTTC
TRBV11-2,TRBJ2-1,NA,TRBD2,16,CASSLAGTSYYNEQFF,TGTGCCAGCAGCTTAGCCGGGACTAGTTATTACAATGAGCAGTTCTTC
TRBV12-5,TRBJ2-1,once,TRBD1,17,CASGLRTLGSTGSEQFF,TGTGCTAGTGGTTTGAGAACGCTGGGTTCGACAGGGAGTGAGCAGTTCTTC